This T cell receptor beta chain was identified during a study of blood T cells in healthy people across ages. PCR was performed a second time for about 7 to 11 cycles using a sample-barcoded 5' primer and a J-beta primer mix. TCRdb reanalysed the 5' RACE reads using MiXCR and keeps one entry per CDR3 protein. This sample has approximately 1.5 million distinct CDR3 sequences; 40% to 45% occur once, and the top ten carry approximately 4.1%. General study findings and limits: While age rose, TCR beta diversity per million T cells dropped in a roughly linear way.

Details on this clonotype: Its antigen is not identified.

Germline V gives CDR1 MDHEN, CDR2 SYDVKM. This CDR3 is built from 13 residues. After removal of 5 bases from V and 5 bases from J, the junction contained 4 bases not matched to a gene. The V and J genes are TRBV28 and TRBJ2-5, with 8 bases fitting TRBD1. The TCR was taken from a young woman in good health. The specimen sequenced was blood. This chain's CDR3 is CASSTRQGETQYF. The CDR3 coding sequence is TGTGCCAGCAGTACCAGACAGGGGGAGACCCAGTACTTC. The variable domain in full, completed from reference TRBV28 and TRBJ2-5, reads DVKVTQSSRYLVKRTGEKVFLECVQDMDHENMFWYRQDPGLGLRLIYFSYDVKMKEKGDIPEGYSVSREKKERFSLILESASTNQTSMYLCASSTRQGETQYFGPGTRLLVL.